The 5 T cell receptor beta chains below were found in one sample sequenced in a study of CD8 T cells in ankylosing spondylitis. TCRdb re-called the 5' RACE reads with MiXCR, one entry per CDR3 protein. This sample has 150,000 to 200,000 distinct CDR3 sequences, with over 10% found just once. What was sequenced was blood, either unsorted or a sorted T cell fraction (not recorded which). All receptors come from a female donor with ankylosing spondylitis or in good health (not recorded which).

This clonotype was recorded at least ten times. V is TRBV7-9 and J is TRBJ1-3; 9 positions agree with TRBD1. The ends lost 6 bases at V and 2 bases at J; junction bases unmatched: 5. Germline assignment: CDR1 SEHNR and CDR2 FQNEAQ (reference sequence). CDR3 size: 15 residues. The CDR3 nucleotides are TGTGCCAGCAGTGGGACAGGGAAGGCTGGAAACACCATATATTTT. Encoded protein: CASSGTGKAGNTIYF.

This clonotype was seen repeatedly, ten times or more. The chain is built from TRBV24-1 and TRBJ1-1; 8 nucleotides align to TRBD1. This CDR3 is built from 13 residues. The junction had 4 bases not matched to a gene; V was cut back by 9 bases and J by 2 bases. Germline assignment: CDR1 KGHDR and CDR2 SFDVKD. Here the CDR3 reads CATGQGVNTEAFF. CDR3 in DNA: TGTGCCACCGGACAGGGCGTCAACACTGAAGCTTTCTTT.

The chain links TRBV5-1 to TRBJ2-6; no clear D gene. The V end was cut by 4 bases, the J end by 0 bases, with 17 bases between. The CDR3 is 18 amino acids. Germline values: CDR1 SGHRS, CDR2 YFSETQ. CDR3 in DNA: TGCGCCAGCAGCCCGCCTCGTCAAGATGGCTCTGGGGCCAACGTCCTGACTTTC. Translation: CASSPPRQDGSGANVLTF.

This clonotype occurred many times. V usage is TRBV20-1 and J usage is TRBJ1-6; D not certain. Germline CDR1 DFQATT, CDR2 SNEGSKA (reference sequence). This CDR3 has 12 amino acids. Trimming stripped 2 bases from V and 8 bases from J, with 7 bases between. CDR3 sequence reads: CSARNRDSPLHF. CDR3 nucleotide sequence: TGCAGTGCTAGAAATCGTGATTCACCCCTCCACTTT.

This clonotype was seen more than once but under ten times. The genes are TRBV6-6 and TRBJ2-5; D gene uncertain. CDR1 is MNHNY and CDR2 is SVGAGI in the germline V gene (reference sequence). There are 12 residues in the CDR3. V lost 0 bases to trimming and J lost 4 bases, with 3 bases between them. CDR3 sequence reads: CASSYSRETQYF. CDR3 DNA sequence: TGTGCCAGCAGTTACTCGAGAGAGACCCAGTACTTC.